The sequence of this T cell receptor beta chain was determined in a study of T cells after yellow fever vaccination. Study-wide background: Preparation used SMART-Seq v4 Ultra Low Input for the low-cell-number fractions.

The germline gives CDR1 MGHRA, CDR2 YSYEKL. The CDR3 consists of 16 residues. Trimming removed 3 bases at V and 3 bases at J, with 15 bases between. The study's findings and limits: In FACS-sorted repertoires, abundant clonotypes from the bulk population could appear as contaminants. There was a small share of clonotypes that showed up in both the CD4 and CD8 compartments.

Researchers made TCR cDNA using 5'RACE template switching, and this step added a universal primer site and UMIs. TCRdb re-derived calls from the 5' RACE reads in MiXCR, one entry per CDR3 protein. This table has around 310,000 distinct CDR3 sequences, approximately 4% appearing once. In its sample, this clonotype was seen many times. Its matching antigen is unknown. The TCR sequence derives from a man younger than 35 who received the YFV17D yellow fever vaccine. The rearrangement links TRBV4-1 to TRBJ2-1; possible D gene TRBD2, 6 bases. The sample in question was PBMCs, obtained 5 days after the yellow fever booster vaccination. CDR3 residues: CASSQGGPLIYNEQFF. The DNA of the CDR3 is TGCGCCAGCAGCCAGGGGGGACCGCTTATCTACAATGAGCAGTTCTTC.